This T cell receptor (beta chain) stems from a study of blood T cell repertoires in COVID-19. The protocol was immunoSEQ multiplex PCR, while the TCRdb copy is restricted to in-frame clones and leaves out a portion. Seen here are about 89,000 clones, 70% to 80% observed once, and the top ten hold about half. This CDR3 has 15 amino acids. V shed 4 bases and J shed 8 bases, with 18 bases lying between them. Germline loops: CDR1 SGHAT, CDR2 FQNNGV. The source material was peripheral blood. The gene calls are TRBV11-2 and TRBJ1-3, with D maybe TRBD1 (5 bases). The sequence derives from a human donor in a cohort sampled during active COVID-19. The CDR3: CASSWGGPGTDTIYF. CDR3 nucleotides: TGTGCCAGCAGCTGGGGGGGTCCGGGGACGGACACCATATATTTT. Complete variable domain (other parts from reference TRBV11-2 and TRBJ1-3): EAGVAQSPRYKIIEKRQSVAFWCNPISGHATLYWYQQILGQGPKLLIQFQNNGVVDDSQLPKDRFSAERLKGVDSTLKIQPAKLEDSAVYLCASSWGGPGTDTIYFGEGSWLTVV.